The TCR beta chain under discussion was sequenced for a study of blood T cell repertoires in COVID-19. Methods used by the authors: It was from reference gene primer amplification that nucleated cell counts were estimated. Clones were sequenced by immunoSEQ multiplex PCR, and TCRdb holds only the in-frame ones, with some missing. V and J calls and clone size are as listed in that table; D and trimming were resolved from the DNA. Among some 400,000 clones, about 87% were seen once, and the ten largest hold 2.5% to 3.5%. V was cut by 4 bases and J by 0 bases, with 13 bases left in between. Germline values: CDR1 MGHRA, CDR2 YSYEKL. The CDR3 totals 15 residues.

This TCR was sampled from a human donor in a cohort sampled during active COVID-19. The specimen sequenced was peripheral blood. The chain uses TRBV4-1 and TRBJ2-7, with a weak D call TRBD2 (6 bases). The DNA for the CDR3 is TGCGCCAGCAGCCTCAAGGGACTGCCCTCCTACGAGCAGTACTTC. Translated: CASSLKGLPSYEQYF.